This entry describes one T cell receptor (beta chain). Its antigen is unidentified. The source of the sample is a study of shared clonotypes between healthy human individuals. Background on the study: Every donor yielded three CD4 naive, three CD4 memory, two CD8 naive and one CD8 memory plate.

Germline values: CDR1 MNHNS, CDR2 SASEGT. The CDR3 covers 12 residues. V was trimmed by 7 bases and J by 1 base, leaving 8 bases between them. Across several immunoSEQ plates, the genomic DNA of each subset was split evenly. In replicate PCRs of sorted subsets, 150 to 200 ng DNA, approximately 30,000 T cell genomes, was used. This table comes from immunoSEQ multiplex PCR, and its TCRdb copy is limited to in-frame clones, with some not included. The table lists some 2.1 million clones, 85% to 95% of them singletons, with more than 0.1% in the top ten. The study, taken as a whole, reports: Sharing of clonotypes among donors was expected to vary with sequencing depth.

V gene TRBV6-1 combines with J gene TRBJ2-7; D remains ambiguous. The receptor comes from a man between 18 and 29 years old in good health. Sequences were obtained from naive CD4+ T cells sorted from blood. Subset described: CD45RA+ positively selected. CDR3 DNA: TGTGCCAGCAATCGGAGATCCTACGAGCAGTACTTC. Amino acids: CASNRRSYEQYF.